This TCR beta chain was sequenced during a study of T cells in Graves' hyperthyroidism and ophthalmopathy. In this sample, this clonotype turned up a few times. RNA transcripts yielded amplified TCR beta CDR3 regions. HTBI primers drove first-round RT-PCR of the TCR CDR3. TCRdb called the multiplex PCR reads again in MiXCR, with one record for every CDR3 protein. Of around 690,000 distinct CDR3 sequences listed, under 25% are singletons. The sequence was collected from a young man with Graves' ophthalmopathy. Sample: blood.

The CDR3 spells CASRPQAWGAKNIQYF. Here the CDR3 DNA reads TGTGCCAGCCGCCCTCAGGCCTGGGGAGCCAAAAACATTCAGTACTTC. The V and J genes are TRBV6-2 or TRBV6-3 and TRBJ2-4; D unresolved. Germline V lookup: CDR1 MNHEY, CDR2 SVGEGT. V was shortened by 8 bases and J by 0 bases, with 17 bases between the two germline ends. This CDR3 region has 16 residues.